This TCR beta chain came from a study of long-term antiretroviral therapy in people with HIV. Whole-study results and caveats: Clonal populations expanded prior to ART predominated within the repertoire at all time points.

Trimming shortened V by 2 bases and J by 4 bases, and 6 bases separated the two germline ends. This CDR3 has 13 residues. CDR1 and CDR2 (germline): SGHTA, FQGTGA. PBMC samples from each donor numbered at least one pre-ART and at least two post-ART. Researchers report immunoSEQ v3.0 was run at survey level. Clones were read by immunoSEQ multiplex PCR, and TCRdb kept only the in-frame ones, dropping some. The sample lists about 20,000 clones, roughly 84% occurring once. Regarding this clone: Antigen: not known.

The clonotype originates from a man aged 40-50 years with HIV. Source: unsorted PBMCs, taken about 2.4 years after starting antiretroviral therapy. This chain connects TRBV7-3 to TRBJ1-3; D uncertain. CDR3 nucleotide sequence: TGTGCCAGCAGCTTATATACGGGAAACACCATATATTTT. Its protein is CASSLYTGNTIYF. The full variable domain, its missing parts supplied by reference TRBV7-3 and TRBJ1-3, is GAGVSQTPSNKVTEKGKYVELRCDPISGHTALYWYRQSLGQGPEFLIYFQGTGAADDSGLPNDRFFAVRPEGSVSTLKIQRTERGDSAVYLCASSLYTGNTIYFGEGSWLTVV.